This passage covers 11 T cell receptor beta chains from one sample sequenced in a study of CD8 T cells in ankylosing spondylitis. TCRdb reprocessed the 5' RACE reads via MiXCR and lists one record per CDR3 protein. The repertoire holds some 350,000 distinct CDR3 sequences, with over 12% as singletons. Material: blood, either unsorted or a sorted T cell fraction (not recorded which). The source of these receptors is a male donor with ankylosing spondylitis or in good health (not recorded which).

The chain is built from TRBV7-9 and TRBJ1-1; no firm D call. CDR1 is SEHNR and CDR2 is FQNEAQ in the germline V gene (reference sequence). The CDR3 runs 14 residues. V was pared by 2 bases and J by 1 base, with 8 bases between. CDR3: CASSLLAGNTEAFF. The CDR3 DNA reads TGTGCCAGCAGCTTACTCGCGGGGAACACTGAAGCTTTCTTT.

J is TRBJ2-1 and V is TRBV3-1; weak D call: TRBD1 (7 bases). This CDR3 contains 12 residues. CDR1 and CDR2 (germline): LGHDT, YNNKEL (reference sequence). V was trimmed by 4 bases and J by 15 bases, leaving 16 bases between them. The CDR3 here is CASSLHQGGPFF. CDR3 sequence (DNA): TGTGCCAGCAGCCTTCACCAGGGGGGTCCGTTCTTC.

This clonotype was found once. A much larger clone lies one base from this, so it may be a read error. The rearrangement uses TRBV3-1 and TRBJ2-7; possibly TRBD2 for D (6 bases). The CDR3 spans 17 residues. Germline V gene lookup returns CDR1 LGHDT and CDR2 YNNKEL (reference sequence). The CDR3 nucleotides are TGTGCCTGCAGCCTAAGATTGACCAGCGGGCTTACCTACGAGCAGTACTTC. The encoded protein is CACSLRLTSGLTYEQYF.

This clonotype was found a few times. The chain recombines TRBV9 with TRBJ2-2, with a weak D call TRBD1 (5 bases). This CDR3 spans 14 amino acids. V was trimmed by 0 bases and J by 7 bases, leaving 10 bases between them. The V gene's germline CDR1 is SGDLS and CDR2 YYNGEE. CDR3 nucleotides: TGTGCCAGCAGCGTAGGACAGACCTACGGGGAGCTGTTTTTT. Translated: CASSVGQTYGELFF.

This chain uses TRBV11-2 with TRBJ2-3, with TRBD1 as a possible D gene (5 bases). Between the trimmed V and J ends, which lost 8 bases and 1 base, there was a span of 13 bases. CDR3 length equals 14 residues. CDR1 and CDR2 from the germline V gene are SGHAT and FQNNGV. CDR3 DNA sequence: TGTGCCAGCGAATTGGGCAGGGGCACAGATACGCAGTATTTT. This translates into CASELGRGTDTQYF.

This clonotype was counted between two and nine times. The rearrangement links TRBV25-1 to TRBJ2-1, with 7 bases identical to TRBD2. There are 15 residues in the CDR3. The V gene end was trimmed by 4 bases and the J gene end by 4 bases; junction bases not matched to a gene: 7. Per the germline V gene, CDR1 is MGHDK and CDR2 is SYGVNS. DNA of the CDR3: TGTGCCAGCAGTGGCTCTAGCGGCTTGTACAATGAGCAGTTCTTC. The encoded protein is CASSGSSGLYNEQFF.

This clonotype was seen only a few times. The chain combines TRBV25-1 with TRBJ2-1, with TRBD1 matching 8 bases. Unmatched junction bases numbered 11, after V lost 5 bases and J lost 8 bases. This CDR3 is built from 15 residues. The germline gives CDR1 MGHDK, CDR2 SYGVNS. CDR3 residues: CASSFSGTGGHEQFF. In DNA form, the CDR3 reads TGTGCCAGCAGTTTCTCTGGGACAGGTGGCCATGAGCAGTTCTTC. Filled out from reference TRBV25-1 and TRBJ2-1, the complete variable domain reads EADIYQTPRYLVIGTGKKITLECSQTMGHDKMYWYQQDPGMELHLIHYSYGVNSTEKGDLSSESTVSRIRTEHFPLTLESARPSHTSQYLCASSFSGTGGHEQFFGPGTRLTVL.

This rearrangement joins TRBV5-1 to TRBJ2-2; the D call may be TRBD1 or TRBD2 (5 bases each). The germline gives CDR1 SGHRS, CDR2 YFSETQ. The CDR3 contains 15 residues. Trimming removed 0 bases from V and 6 bases from J, with 12 bases in between. The DNA for the CDR3 is TGCGCCAGCAGCTTGGTGGGGCTGAGGGCCGGGGAGCTGTTTTTT. Translating gives CASSLVGLRAGELFF.

The chain joins TRBV7-2 to TRBJ2-1; possible D gene TRBD2, 6 bases. The germline CDR1 and CDR2 sequences are SGHTA and FQGNSA. Trimming took 5 bases from V and 0 from J, leaving 11 bases between them. The CDR3 length is 15 residues. The CDR3 region is CASSRDLNSYNEQFF. The CDR3 DNA sequence: TGTGCCAGCAGCCGGGACTTAAACTCCTACAATGAGCAGTTCTTC.

This clonotype was observed a handful of times. The CDR3 loop is CASSPLDRPYEQYF. CDR3 DNA sequence: TGTGCCAGCTCACCTTTGGACCGTCCCTACGAGCAGTACTTC. V usage is TRBV18 and J usage is TRBJ2-7; D gene ambiguous. Germline CDR1 KGHSH, CDR2 LQKENI. The CDR3 has 14 residues. The V end was cut by 3 bases, the J end by 2 bases, with 11 bases between. Variable domain in full (rest from reference TRBV18 and TRBJ2-7): NAGVMQNPRHLVRRRGQEARLRCSPMKGHSHVYWYRQLPEEGLKFMVYLQKENIIDESGMPKERFSAEFPKEGPSILRIQQVVRGDSAAYFCASSPLDRPYEQYFGPGTRLTVT.

The chain carries TRBV3-1 and TRBJ2-2, with D possibly called TRBD1 or TRBD2 (5 bases each). Germline-derived CDR1 and CDR2 are LGHDT and YNNKEL (reference sequence). V was cut by 4 bases and J by 4 bases, with 25 bases left in between. This CDR3 comprises 19 residues. The CDR3 loop is CASSRHVRDRDRPTGELFF. The CDR3 region has the DNA TGTGCCAGCAGCCGACATGTCCGGGATCGGGACCGACCCACCGGGGAGCTGTTTTTT.